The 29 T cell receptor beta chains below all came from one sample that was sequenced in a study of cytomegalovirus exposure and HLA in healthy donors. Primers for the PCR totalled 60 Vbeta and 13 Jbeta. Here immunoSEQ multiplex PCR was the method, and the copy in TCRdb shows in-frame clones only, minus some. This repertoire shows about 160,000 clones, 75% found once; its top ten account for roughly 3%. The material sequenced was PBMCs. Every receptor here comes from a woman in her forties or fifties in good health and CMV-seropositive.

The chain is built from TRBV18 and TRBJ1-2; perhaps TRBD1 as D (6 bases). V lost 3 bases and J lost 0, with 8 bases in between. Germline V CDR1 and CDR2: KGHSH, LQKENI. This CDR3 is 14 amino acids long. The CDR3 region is CASSPDRANYGYTF. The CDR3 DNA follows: TGTGCCAGCTCACCGGACAGAGCTAACTATGGCTACACCTTC.

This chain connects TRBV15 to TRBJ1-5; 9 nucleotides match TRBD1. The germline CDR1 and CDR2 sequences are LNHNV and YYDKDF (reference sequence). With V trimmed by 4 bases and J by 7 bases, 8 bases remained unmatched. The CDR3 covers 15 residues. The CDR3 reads CATSTGTGGWQPQHF. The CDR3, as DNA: TGTGCCACCAGCACCGGCACAGGGGGCTGGCAGCCCCAGCATTTT. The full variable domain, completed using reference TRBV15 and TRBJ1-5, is DAMVIQNPRYQVTQFGKPVTLSCSQTLNHNVMYWYQQKSSQAPKLLFHYYDKDFNNEADTPDNFQSRRPNTSFCFLDIRSPGLGDTAMYLCATSTGTGGWQPQHFGDGTRLSIL.

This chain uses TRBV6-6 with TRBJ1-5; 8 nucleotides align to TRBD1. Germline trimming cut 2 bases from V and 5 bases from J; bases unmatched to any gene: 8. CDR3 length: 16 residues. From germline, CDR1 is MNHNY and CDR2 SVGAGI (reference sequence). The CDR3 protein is CASSYPDRGIDQPQHF. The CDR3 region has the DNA TGTGCCAGCAGTTACCCCGACAGGGGAATCGATCAGCCCCAGCATTTT.

This CDR3 reads CASSVAGGGRLRKPQHF. The CDR3 nucleotides are TGTGCCAGCAGCGTAGCAGGGGGCGGACGACTCCGAAAGCCCCAGCATTTT. V is TRBV9 and J is TRBJ1-5; 8 bases line up with TRBD1. This CDR3 has 17 amino acids. After removal of 0 bases from V and 8 bases from J, the junction contained 13 bases not matched to a gene. Germline loops: CDR1 SGDLS, CDR2 YYNGEE.

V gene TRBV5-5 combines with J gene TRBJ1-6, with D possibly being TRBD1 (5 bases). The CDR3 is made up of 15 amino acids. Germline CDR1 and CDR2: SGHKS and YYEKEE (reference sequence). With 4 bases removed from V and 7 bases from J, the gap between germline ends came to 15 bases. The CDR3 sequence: CASSPPEGSNSPLHF. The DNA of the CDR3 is TGTGCCAGCAGCCCCCCGGAGGGGTCGAATTCACCCCTCCACTTT.

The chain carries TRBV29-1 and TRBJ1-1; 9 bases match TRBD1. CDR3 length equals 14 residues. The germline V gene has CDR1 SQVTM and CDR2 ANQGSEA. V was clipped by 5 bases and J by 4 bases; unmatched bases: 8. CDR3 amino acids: CSVFDRGLGTEAFF. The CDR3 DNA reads TGCAGCGTTTTCGACAGGGGGTTGGGCACTGAAGCTTTCTTT. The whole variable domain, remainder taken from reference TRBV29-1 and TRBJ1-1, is SAVISQKPSRDICQRGTSLTIQCQVDSQVTMMFWYRQQPGQSLTLIATANQGSEATYESGFVIDKFPISRPNLTFSTLTVSNMSPEDSSIYLCSVFDRGLGTEAFFGQGTRLTVV.

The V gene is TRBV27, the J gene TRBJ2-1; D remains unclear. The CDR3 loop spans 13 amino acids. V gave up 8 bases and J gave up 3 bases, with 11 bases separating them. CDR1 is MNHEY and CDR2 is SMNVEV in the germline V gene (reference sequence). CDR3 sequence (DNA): TGTGCCAGCGGAAGGAGTTTCTACAATGAGCAGTTCTTC. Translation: CASGRSFYNEQFF.

The CDR3 DNA sequence: TGTGCCAGTAGTAAGCGAAATTCACCCCTCCACTTT. Translated, it gives CASSKRNSPLHF. The chain uses TRBV19 and TRBJ1-6; D not certain. The V gene's germline CDR1 is LNHDA and CDR2 SQIVND (reference sequence). This CDR3 contains 12 residues. Trimming pared 4 bases from V and 7 bases from J, leaving 5 bases between.

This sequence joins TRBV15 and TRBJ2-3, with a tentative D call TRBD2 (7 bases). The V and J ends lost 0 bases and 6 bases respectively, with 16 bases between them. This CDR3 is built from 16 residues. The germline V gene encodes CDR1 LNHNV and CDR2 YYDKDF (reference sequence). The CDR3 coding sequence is TGTGCCACCAGCAGAGATCGACGGGGGGCTCCGGATACGCAGTATTTT. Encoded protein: CATSRDRRGAPDTQYF.

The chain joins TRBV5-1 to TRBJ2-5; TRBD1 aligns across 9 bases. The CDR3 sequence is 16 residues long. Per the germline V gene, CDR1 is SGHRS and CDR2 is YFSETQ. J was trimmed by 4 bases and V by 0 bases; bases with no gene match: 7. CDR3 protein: CASSLDGTGPRETQYF. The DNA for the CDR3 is TGCGCCAGCAGCTTGGATGGGACAGGGCCGAGAGAGACCCAGTACTTC.

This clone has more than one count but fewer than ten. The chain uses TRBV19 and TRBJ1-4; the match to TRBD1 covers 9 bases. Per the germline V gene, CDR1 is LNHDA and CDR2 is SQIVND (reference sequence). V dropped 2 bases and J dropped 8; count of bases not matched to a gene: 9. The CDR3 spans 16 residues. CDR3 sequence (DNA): TGTGCCAGTAGTATACCCTGGGACAGGGAGGACGAAAAACTGTTTTTT. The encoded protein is CASSIPWDREDEKLFF. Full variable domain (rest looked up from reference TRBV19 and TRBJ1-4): DGGITQSPKYLFRKEGQNVTLSCEQNLNHDAMYWYRQDPGQGLRLIYYSQIVNDFQKGDIAEGYSVSREKKESFPLTVTSAQKNPTAFYLCASSIPWDREDEKLFFGSGTQLSVL.

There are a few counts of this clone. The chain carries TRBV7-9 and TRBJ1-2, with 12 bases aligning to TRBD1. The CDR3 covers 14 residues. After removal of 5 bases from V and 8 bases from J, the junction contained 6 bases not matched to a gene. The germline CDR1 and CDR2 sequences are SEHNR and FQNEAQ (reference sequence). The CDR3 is CASSVLGTGGGYTF. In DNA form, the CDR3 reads TGTGCCAGCAGCGTCCTCGGGACAGGGGGCGGCTACACCTTC.

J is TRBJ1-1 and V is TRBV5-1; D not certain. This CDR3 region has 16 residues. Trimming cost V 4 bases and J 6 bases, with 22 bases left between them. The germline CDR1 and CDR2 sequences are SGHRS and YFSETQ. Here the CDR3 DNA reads TGCGCCAGCAGCCGAAAAACTATAAGCCCGCCGTCTGAAGCTTTCTTT. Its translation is CASSRKTISPPSEAFF.

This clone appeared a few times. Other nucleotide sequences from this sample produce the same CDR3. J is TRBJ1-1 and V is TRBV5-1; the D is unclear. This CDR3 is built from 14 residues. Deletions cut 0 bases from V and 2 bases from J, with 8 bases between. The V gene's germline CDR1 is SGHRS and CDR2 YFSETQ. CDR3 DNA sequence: TGCGCCAGCAGCTTGGATCCGGGAAACACTGAAGCTTTCTTT. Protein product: CASSLDPGNTEAFF.

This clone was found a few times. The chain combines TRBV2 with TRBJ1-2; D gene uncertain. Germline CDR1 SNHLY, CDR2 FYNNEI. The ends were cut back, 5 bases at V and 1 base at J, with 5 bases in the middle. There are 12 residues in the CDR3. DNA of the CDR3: TGTGCCAGCAGTAACGGTAACTATGGCTACACCTTC. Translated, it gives CASSNGNYGYTF. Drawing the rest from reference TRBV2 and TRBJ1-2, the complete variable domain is EPEVTQTPSHQVTQMGQEVILRCVPISNHLYFYWYRQILGQKVEFLVSFYNNEISEKSEIFDDQFSVERPDGSNFTLKIRSTKLEDSAMYFCASSNGNYGYTFGSGTRLTVV.

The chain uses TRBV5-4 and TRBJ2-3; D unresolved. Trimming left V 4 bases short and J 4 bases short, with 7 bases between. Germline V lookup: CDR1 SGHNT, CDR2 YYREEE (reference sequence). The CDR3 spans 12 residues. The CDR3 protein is CASSIGSDTQYF. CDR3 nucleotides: TGTGCCAGCAGCATCGGGTCAGATACGCAGTATTTT.

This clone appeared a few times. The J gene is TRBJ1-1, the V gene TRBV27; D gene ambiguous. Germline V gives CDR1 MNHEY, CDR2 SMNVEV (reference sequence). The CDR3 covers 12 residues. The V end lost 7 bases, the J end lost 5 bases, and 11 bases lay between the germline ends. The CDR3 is CASKSRWTEAFF. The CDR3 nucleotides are TGTGCCAGCAAGTCTCGGTGGACTGAAGCTTTCTTT.

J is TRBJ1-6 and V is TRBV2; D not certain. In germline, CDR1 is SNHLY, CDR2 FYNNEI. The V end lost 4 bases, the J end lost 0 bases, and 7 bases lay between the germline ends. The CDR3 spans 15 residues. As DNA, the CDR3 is TGTGCCAGCAGTGTTACAGACTCCTATAATTCACCCCTCCACTTT. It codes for CASSVTDSYNSPLHF.

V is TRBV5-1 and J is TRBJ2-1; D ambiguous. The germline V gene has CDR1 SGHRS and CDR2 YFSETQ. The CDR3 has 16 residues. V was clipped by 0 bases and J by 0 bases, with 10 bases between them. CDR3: CASSLVPVSSYNEQFF. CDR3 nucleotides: TGCGCCAGCAGCTTGGTGCCGGTTAGCTCCTACAATGAGCAGTTCTTC.

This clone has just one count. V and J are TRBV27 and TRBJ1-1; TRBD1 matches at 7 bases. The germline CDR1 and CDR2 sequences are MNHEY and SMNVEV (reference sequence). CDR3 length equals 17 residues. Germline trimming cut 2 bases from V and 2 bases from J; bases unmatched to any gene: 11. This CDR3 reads CASSLPPQTGSNTEAFF. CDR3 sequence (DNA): TGTGCCAGCAGTTTACCCCCTCAGACAGGGAGTAACACTGAAGCTTTCTTT.

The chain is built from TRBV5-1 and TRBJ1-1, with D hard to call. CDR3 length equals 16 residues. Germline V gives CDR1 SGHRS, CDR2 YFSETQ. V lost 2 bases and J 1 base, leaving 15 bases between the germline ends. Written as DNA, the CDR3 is TGCGCCAGCAGCTTTGAGGGCAGTAGATCGAACACTGAAGCTTTCTTT. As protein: CASSFEGSRSNTEAFF.

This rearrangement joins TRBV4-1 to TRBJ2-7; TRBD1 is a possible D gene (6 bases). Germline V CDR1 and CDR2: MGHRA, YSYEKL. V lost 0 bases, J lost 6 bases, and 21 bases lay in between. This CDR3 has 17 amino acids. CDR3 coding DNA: TGCGCCAGCAGCCAAGACCCCGATGGGGCAGGGGTAAGCGAGCAGTACTTC. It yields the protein CASSQDPDGAGVSEQYF.

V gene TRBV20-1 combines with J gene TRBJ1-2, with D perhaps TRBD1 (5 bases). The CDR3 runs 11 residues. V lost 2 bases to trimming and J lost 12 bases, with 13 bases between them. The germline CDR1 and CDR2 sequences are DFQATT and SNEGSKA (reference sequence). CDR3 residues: CSARLGGDHTF. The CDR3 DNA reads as TGCAGTGCTAGATTGGGAGGGGACCACACCTTC.

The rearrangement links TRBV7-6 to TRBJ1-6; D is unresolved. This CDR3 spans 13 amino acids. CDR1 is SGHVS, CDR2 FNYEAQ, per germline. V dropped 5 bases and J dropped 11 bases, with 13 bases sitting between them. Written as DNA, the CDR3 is TGTGCCAGCAGCCTCGCCTCGGTAACACCCCTCCACTTT. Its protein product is CASSLASVTPLHF.

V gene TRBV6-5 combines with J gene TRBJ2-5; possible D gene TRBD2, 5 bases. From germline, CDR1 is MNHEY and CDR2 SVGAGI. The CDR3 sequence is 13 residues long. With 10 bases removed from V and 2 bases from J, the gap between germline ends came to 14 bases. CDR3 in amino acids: CATHNEGQETQYF. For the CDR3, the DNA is TGTGCCACCCATAATGAGGGTCAAGAGACCCAGTACTTC.

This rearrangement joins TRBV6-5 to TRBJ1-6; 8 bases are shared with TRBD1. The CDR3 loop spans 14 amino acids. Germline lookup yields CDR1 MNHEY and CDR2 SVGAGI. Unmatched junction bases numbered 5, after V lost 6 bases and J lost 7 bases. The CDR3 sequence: CASSSGGGNSPLHF. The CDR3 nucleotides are TGTGCCAGCAGCTCAGGGGGCGGGAATTCACCCCTCCACTTT.

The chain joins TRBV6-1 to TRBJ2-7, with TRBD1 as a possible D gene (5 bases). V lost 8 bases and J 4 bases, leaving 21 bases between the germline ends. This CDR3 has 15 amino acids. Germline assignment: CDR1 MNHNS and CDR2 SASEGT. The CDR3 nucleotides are TGTGCCAGCTGTGCACGGAGCCCTGGGGCATACGAGCAGTACTTC. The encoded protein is CASCARSPGAYEQYF.

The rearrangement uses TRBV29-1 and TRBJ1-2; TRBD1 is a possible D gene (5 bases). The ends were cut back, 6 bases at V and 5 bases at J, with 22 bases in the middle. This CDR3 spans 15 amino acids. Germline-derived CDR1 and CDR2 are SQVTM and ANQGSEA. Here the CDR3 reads CSVRVGRATSYGYTF. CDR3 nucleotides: TGCAGCGTACGGGTTGGCAGGGCCACCTCGTATGGCTACACCTTC.

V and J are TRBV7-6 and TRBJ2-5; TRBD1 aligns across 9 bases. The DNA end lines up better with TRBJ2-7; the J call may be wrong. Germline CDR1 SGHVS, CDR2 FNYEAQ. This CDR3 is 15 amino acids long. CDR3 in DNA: TGTGCCAGCAGCGCCATGGACAGGGGTGTCTACGAGCAGTACTTC. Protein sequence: CASSAMDRGVYEQYF.